This passage covers 13 T cell receptor beta chains from one sample sequenced in a study of blood T cell repertoires in COVID-19. TCRdb keeps only in-frame clones here, not all; method: immunoSEQ multiplex PCR. The table lists 100,000 to 150,000 clones, about 79% of them singletons. Sample: peripheral blood. Receptors originate from a man between 65 and 85 years old with acute or convalescent COVID-19.

The sample holds many counts of this clone. V and J are TRBV15 and TRBJ1-5; 7 nucleotides align to TRBD1. Germline V CDR1 and CDR2: LNHNV, YYDKDF (reference sequence). Germline trimming cut 4 bases from V and 2 bases from J; bases unmatched to any gene: 8. The CDR3 totals 16 residues. This CDR3 reads CATSKTRQGGNQPQHF. DNA of the CDR3: TGTGCCACCAGCAAGACCCGACAGGGTGGCAATCAGCCCCAGCATTTT.

J is TRBJ1-2 and V is TRBV19; D is unclear. V was pared by 5 bases and J by 4 bases, with 14 bases between. CDR1 is LNHDA, CDR2 SQIVND, per germline (reference sequence). The CDR3 covers 14 residues. The DNA for the CDR3 is TGTGCCAGTAGTCCCCCCACCACGAGCTATGGCTACACCTTC. Protein: CASSPPTTSYGYTF.

The CDR3 nucleotides are TGTGCCAGCAGCCAAGAGACAGGGGGGCTGTTTTTT. The encoded protein is CASSQETGGLFF. The chain couples TRBV4-2 to TRBJ1-4; TRBD1 agrees at 9 bases. The ends lost 0 bases at V and 14 bases at J; junction bases unmatched: 1. Germline CDR1 and CDR2: LGHNA and YNFKEQ. The CDR3 spans 12 residues.

This clone has just a few counts. This chain uses TRBV25-1 with TRBJ2-1; 11 bases line up with TRBD2. The CDR3 is 14 residues long. The germline V gene encodes CDR1 MGHDK and CDR2 SYGVNS. With 4 bases clipped from V and 8 bases from J, the junction kept 4 bases outside the gene matches. The CDR3 DNA follows: TGTGCCAGCAGTGCGGCTAGCGGGGGGTATGAGCAGTTCTTC. As protein: CASSAASGGYEQFF.

The chain carries TRBV5-1 and TRBJ1-6, with 9 positions matching TRBD1. Germline CDR1 SGHRS, CDR2 YFSETQ. V trimming: 5 bases; J trimming: 7 bases; junction bases outside the gene matches: 4. The CDR3 totals 14 residues. CDR3 amino acids: CASRADRGNSPLHF. For the CDR3, the DNA is TGCGCCAGCAGGGCGGACAGGGGAAATTCACCCCTCCACTTT.

The chain uses TRBV6-5 and TRBJ1-3; 8 bases are a match to TRBD1. This CDR3 contains 15 residues. Unmatched junction bases numbered 10, after V lost 6 bases and J lost 6 bases. Germline V gives CDR1 MNHEY, CDR2 SVGAGI. CDR3 DNA sequence: TGTGCCAGCAGAGAGGGGACAGGAGGGATAAACACCATATATTTT. It is translated as CASREGTGGINTIYF.

The sample holds many counts of this clone. The rearrangement links TRBV7-6 to TRBJ1-2; D not resolved. This CDR3 has 13 residues. CDR1 is SGHVS and CDR2 is FNYEAQ in the germline V gene. Trimming cost V 1 base and J 8 bases, with 11 bases left between them. As DNA, the CDR3 is TGTGCCAGCAGCTTAGAGCTCGACATGGGCTACACCTTC. The encoded protein is CASSLELDMGYTF.

The rearrangement links TRBV19 to TRBJ1-1, with TRBD1 matching 10 bases. CDR3 length equals 15 residues. Germline CDR1 is LNHDA and CDR2 is SQIVND (reference sequence). V lost 3 bases and J lost 7; bases outside the gene matches: 8. The CDR3 loop reads CASSIPGTGAGEAFF. As DNA, the CDR3 is TGTGCCAGTAGTATTCCCGGGACAGGGGCTGGTGAAGCTTTCTTT.

The CDR3 DNA reads TGTGCCAGCAGTTTCCTTCCCGGGACTGGAAACACCATATATTTT. It is translated as CASSFLPGTGNTIYF. The rearrangement links TRBV6-5 to TRBJ1-3; D not resolved. The CDR3 totals 15 residues. Germline V lookup: CDR1 MNHEY, CDR2 SVGAGI. Trimming stripped 4 bases from V and 2 bases from J, with 12 bases between.

Here the CDR3 reads CASSRDRNYGYTF. In DNA, the CDR3 is TGTGCCAGCAGCCGAGACAGGAACTATGGCTACACCTTC. The chain uses TRBV3-1 (or the pseudogene TRBV3-2) and TRBJ1-2; D perhaps matches TRBD1 (6 bases). The CDR3 spans 13 residues. V lost 4 bases and J 2 bases, leaving 8 bases between the germline ends. Germline V gives CDR1 LGHDT, CDR2 YNNKEL (reference sequence).

This clone has only one observation. The rearrangement links TRBV30 to TRBJ2-7, with TRBD2 as a possible D gene (7 bases). The CDR3 runs to 12 residues. CDR1 and CDR2 from the germline V gene are GTSNPN and SVGIG (reference sequence). V dropped 0 bases and J dropped 13 bases, with 16 bases sitting between them. The CDR3 region has the DNA TGTGCCTGGAGTGTACACGTCGGGGGGCGATACTTC. Translating it yields CAWSVHVGGRYF.

The genes are TRBV4-2 and TRBJ2-7; 11 bases align to TRBD1. The junction had 5 bases not matched to a gene; V was cut back by 0 bases and J by 4 bases. Germline values: CDR1 LGHNA, CDR2 YNFKEQ. The CDR3 loop spans 16 amino acids. CDR3 residues: CASSQEFGQGAYEQYF. CDR3 coding DNA: TGTGCCAGCAGCCAAGAATTCGGACAGGGGGCGTACGAGCAGTACTTC.

This chain connects TRBV12-3 or TRBV12-4 to TRBJ1-4; no clear D. The CDR3 runs to 13 residues. V lost 6 bases and J 8 bases, leaving 13 bases between the germline ends. The CDR3 DNA is TGTGCCAGCAGACCCACATTTACCGAAAAACTGTTTTTT. Residues: CASRPTFTEKLFF.